What follows are 28 T cell receptor beta chains derived from one specimen sequenced in a study of T cell responses to AZD1222 COVID-19 vaccine. Sequenced by immunoSEQ multiplex PCR; TCRdb stores in-frame clones only, minus some. The sample has over 110,000 clones; about 90% are singletons. The sample consisted of peripheral blood, taken 28 days after the second AZD1222 dose. Receptors were obtained from an adult who received the AZD1222 COVID-19 vaccine.

The chain joins TRBV18 to TRBJ2-5; 9 nucleotides agree with TRBD2. This CDR3 is built from 16 residues. CDR1 is KGHSH, CDR2 LQKENI, per germline. J was trimmed by 0 bases and V by 0 bases; bases with no gene match: 2. The CDR3 DNA follows: TGTGCCAGCTCACCACCAACTAGCGGGTACCAAGAGACCCAGTACTTC. Its translation is CASSPPTSGYQETQYF.

The DNA of the CDR3 is TGTGCCAGCAGCTTAGTATACGCGGGAGCGCTTTGGGAGCAGTACTTC. Translation: CASSLVYAGALWEQYF. The rearrangement joins TRBV11-2 to TRBJ2-7, with 7 nucleotides matching TRBD2. This CDR3 region has 16 residues. The ends lost 1 base at V and 7 bases at J; junction bases unmatched: 13. From germline, CDR1 is SGHAT and CDR2 FQNNGV.

This chain links TRBV7-6 with TRBJ2-7; D unclear. Trimming stripped 3 bases from V and 5 bases from J, with 14 bases between. From germline, CDR1 is SGHVS and CDR2 FNYEAQ. The CDR3 extends over 14 amino acids. CDR3 bases: TGTGCCAGCAGCTTGCTCCAATCTCCCAACGAGCAGTACTTC. It translates to CASSLLQSPNEQYF.

V and J are TRBV4-1 and TRBJ1-4; 8 bases line up with TRBD1. This CDR3 comprises 16 residues. J was trimmed by 5 bases and V by 4 bases; bases with no gene match: 9. Germline V lookup: CDR1 MGHRA, CDR2 YSYEKL. Here the CDR3 reads CASSPLLRGQNEKLFF. DNA of the CDR3: TGCGCCAGCAGCCCTCTGCTCAGGGGGCAAAATGAAAAACTGTTTTTT.

The chain joins TRBV5-6 to TRBJ1-4; 7 bases are a match to TRBD1. V gave up 4 bases and J gave up 0 bases; unmatched junction bases: 3. Germline CDR1 and CDR2: SGHDT and YYEEEE. This CDR3 comprises 15 residues. The CDR3 coding sequence is TGTGCCAGCAGCCCCGGACAGGCAACTAATGAAAAACTGTTTTTT. It specifies CASSPGQATNEKLFF.

The J gene is TRBJ1-1, the V gene TRBV30; 7 positions agree with TRBD1. Germline CDR1 reads GTSNPN; CDR2 reads SVGIG (reference sequence). The CDR3 totals 15 residues. With V trimmed by 4 bases and J by 3 bases, 11 bases remained unmatched. For the CDR3, the DNA is TGTGCCTGGAACTTGAAGGGGGCGTTTTACACTGAAGCTTTCTTT. This sequence encodes CAWNLKGAFYTEAFF. The complete variable domain, with remaining parts taken from reference TRBV30 and TRBJ1-1, reads SQTIHQWPATLVQPVGSPLSLECTVEGTSNPNLYWYRQAAGRGLQLLFYSVGIGQISSEVPQNLSASRPQDRQFILSSKKLLLSDSGFYLCAWNLKGAFYTEAFFGQGTRLTVV.

This clone was recorded once. The chain employs TRBV10-2 and TRBJ1-2; D gene ambiguous. V was shortened by 8 bases and J by 2 bases, with 15 bases between the two germline ends. The CDR3 runs 14 residues. Germline assignment: CDR1 WSHSY and CDR2 SAAADI. This CDR3 reads CASSSPGINYGYTF. CDR3 DNA: TGCGCCAGCTCTTCTCCCGGGATAAACTATGGCTACACCTTC.

The chain joins TRBV19 to TRBJ2-3; D call uncertain. Trimming removed 5 bases at V and 0 bases at J, with 9 bases between. The CDR3 has 14 residues. Germline CDR1 and CDR2: LNHDA and SQIVND (reference sequence). The CDR3, as DNA: TGTGCCAGTAGTGGATTAACGAGCACAGATACGCAGTATTTT. Protein sequence: CASSGLTSTDTQYF.

The chain employs TRBV19 and TRBJ1-1, with D hard to call. Germline V gene lookup returns CDR1 LNHDA and CDR2 SQIVND (reference sequence). The CDR3 is made up of 15 amino acids. V lost 6 bases and J 8 bases, leaving 22 bases between the germline ends. This CDR3 is CASRPLYARQTEAFF. CDR3 nucleotide sequence: TGTGCCAGTAGGCCCCTATACGCCCGACAAACGGAAGCTTTCTTT.

This chain connects TRBV7-6 to TRBJ1-1; D is possibly TRBD1 (5 bases). Germline V gene data show CDR1 as SGHVS and CDR2 as FNYEAQ. This CDR3 contains 15 residues. Trimming took off 5 bases at V and 0 bases at J, with 13 bases between the two ends. The CDR3 DNA reads TGTGCCAGCAGCCCGGGGCCATCCATGAACACTGAAGCTTTCTTT. Its translation: CASSPGPSMNTEAFF.

The chain has TRBV5-1 and TRBJ1-4; 7 nucleotides agree with TRBD1. With 4 bases clipped from V and 4 bases from J, the junction kept 7 bases outside the gene matches. Germline CDR1 reads SGHRS; CDR2 reads YFSETQ. This CDR3 is 15 amino acids long. The CDR3 DNA sequence: TGCGCCAGCAGCACCCGACAGGGAATTAATGAAAAACTGTTTTTT. Translating it yields CASSTRQGINEKLFF.

The chain couples TRBV7-2 to TRBJ1-2, with a weak D call TRBD1 (6 bases). V lost 1 base and J lost 8, with 14 bases in between. The CDR3 loop spans 14 amino acids. CDR1 SGHTA and CDR2 FQGNSA come from the germline V gene. CDR3 residues: CASSLGWGAGGYTF. CDR3 nucleotide sequence: TGTGCCAGCAGCTTAGGTTGGGGGGCGGGAGGCTACACCTTC.

This clone was seen a single time. The rearrangement uses TRBV4-1 and TRBJ2-7, with 8 positions matching TRBD1. Germline V gives CDR1 MGHRA, CDR2 YSYEKL. V gave up 2 bases and J gave up 12 bases; unmatched junction bases: 15. The CDR3 runs to 15 residues. CDR3 protein: CASSQTGGQGSPPYF. CDR3 bases: TGCGCCAGCAGCCAAACCGGAGGACAGGGTTCCCCCCCGTACTTC.

The sample holds one count of this clone. The chain links TRBV7-9 to TRBJ2-7, with 7 positions matching TRBD2. There are 11 residues in the CDR3. Germline trimming cut 8 bases from V and 4 bases from J; bases unmatched to any gene: 2. The germline CDR1 and CDR2 sequences are SEHNR and FQNEAQ (reference sequence). The CDR3 DNA sequence: TGTGCCAGCGGCGGGAGATACGAGCAGTACTTC. Residues: CASGGRYEQYF. Using reference TRBV7-9 and TRBJ2-7 for the parts outside the CDR3, the full variable domain is DTGVSQNPRHKITKRGQNVTFRCDPISEHNRLYWYRQTLGQGPEFLTYFQNEAQLEKSRLLSDRFSAERPKGSFSTLEIQRTEQGDSAMYLCASGGRYEQYFGPGTRLTVT.

This sequence joins TRBV28 and TRBJ1-2, with D unresolved. This CDR3 region has 15 residues. V was cut by 2 bases and J by 4 bases, with 14 bases left in between. Germline CDR1 MDHEN, CDR2 SYDVKM. CDR3 region: CASSLSVTVLYGYTF. In nucleotides, the CDR3 is TGTGCCAGCAGTTTAAGTGTTACAGTACTCTATGGCTACACCTTC.

V usage is TRBV6-5 and J usage is TRBJ1-3; D unclear. Germline assignment: CDR1 MNHEY and CDR2 SVGAGI. The CDR3 is 11 amino acids. Between the trimmed V and J ends, which lost 6 bases and 6 bases, there was a span of 6 bases. CDR3 protein: CASRAENTIYF. The CDR3 DNA reads TGTGCCAGCAGGGCGGAAAACACCATATATTTT.

V is TRBV6-5 and J is TRBJ1-2; the D gene is possibly TRBD1 (5 bases). V lost 5 bases, J lost 8 bases, and 15 bases lay in between. In germline, CDR1 is MNHEY, CDR2 SVGAGI. The CDR3 runs 13 residues. The CDR3, as DNA: TGTGCCAGCAGTCGTACCAGGGAGGGCGGCTACACCTTC. Its translation: CASSRTREGGYTF.

V and J are TRBV24-1 and TRBJ1-1, with D possibly matching TRBD1 (5 bases). The CDR3 spans 14 residues. V dropped 0 bases and J dropped 1 base, with 5 bases sitting between them. In germline, CDR1 is KGHDR, CDR2 SFDVKD. The CDR3 DNA follows: TGTGCCACCAGTGATTTGAGGGGGAACACTGAAGCTTTCTTT. Encoded protein: CATSDLRGNTEAFF.

The rearrangement links TRBV9 to TRBJ2-1, with D possibly TRBD2 on 7 matching bases. V lost 1 base and J lost 4, with 15 bases in between. The CDR3 sequence is 16 residues long. From germline, CDR1 is SGDLS and CDR2 YYNGEE. CDR3 coding DNA: TGTGCCAGCAGCGTAAGGTCGGGGGGCCAATACAATGAGCAGTTCTTC. Translating it yields CASSVRSGGQYNEQFF.

CDR3 loop: CASSFRAGGFRTPNEQFF. The CDR3 DNA sequence: TGTGCCAGCAGCTTCCGAGCGGGAGGGTTCCGAACGCCGAATGAGCAGTTCTTC. The chain carries TRBV7-2 and TRBJ2-1; 10 bases fit TRBD2. The length of the CDR3 is 18 residues. The V gene's germline CDR1 is SGHTA and CDR2 FQGNSA. V dropped 3 bases and J dropped 7; count of bases not matched to a gene: 15.

J is TRBJ1-1 and V is TRBV5-1; D is perhaps TRBD1 (5 bases). This CDR3 comprises 13 residues. Germline CDR1 SGHRS, CDR2 YFSETQ. The germline V and J ends were trimmed by 2 bases and 3 bases, with 8 bases remaining between them. The CDR3 loop is CASSLVGDTEAFF. The CDR3 DNA reads as TGCGCCAGCAGCTTAGTAGGGGACACTGAAGCTTTCTTT.

CDR3 bases: TGCGCCAGCAGCCAAGAATTCAGGGTAGAGACCCAGTACTTC. Translation gives CASSQEFRVETQYF. This chain joins TRBV4-3 and TRBJ2-5, with D perhaps matching TRBD1 (5 bases). Germline V gene sequence: CDR1 LGHNA, CDR2 YSLEER. The CDR3 contains 14 residues. Trimming left V 0 bases short and J 4 bases short, with 9 bases between.

V usage is TRBV5-6 and J usage is TRBJ1-2; no definite D call. The CDR3 is made up of 13 amino acids. Germline CDR1 is SGHDT and CDR2 is YYEEEE. Trimming removed 0 bases from V and 4 bases from J, with 7 bases in between. CDR3 protein: CASSLASSYGYTF. The CDR3 DNA follows: TGTGCCAGCAGCTTGGCCTCGAGCTATGGCTACACCTTC.

This chain joins TRBV12-3 or TRBV12-4 and TRBJ2-1, with D maybe TRBD2 (6 bases). V was trimmed by 10 bases and J by 11 bases, leaving 21 bases between them. CDR3 size: 13 residues. The CDR3 reads CAIRDSPLEKQFF. The DNA of the CDR3 is TGTGCCATCCGGGACTCGCCCTTGGAGAAGCAGTTCTTC.

The chain carries TRBV3-1 (or the pseudogene TRBV3-2) and TRBJ2-5, with D perhaps matching TRBD1 (5 bases). V lost 5 bases to trimming and J lost 5 bases, with 15 bases between them. The CDR3 length is 14 residues. Germline CDR1 reads LGHDT; CDR2 reads YNNKEL (reference sequence). CDR3 protein: CASSSRVFRETQYF. CDR3 coding DNA: TGTGCCAGCAGCTCCAGGGTGTTCCGGGAGACCCAGTACTTC.

The chain employs TRBV4-1 and TRBJ2-7, with D possibly TRBD1 on 6 matching bases. The V gene's germline CDR1 is MGHRA and CDR2 YSYEKL. With 1 base removed from V and 2 bases from J, the gap between germline ends came to 9 bases. The CDR3 extends over 14 amino acids. CDR3 protein: CASSQVQGPYEQYF. CDR3 coding DNA: TGCGCCAGCAGCCAAGTACAGGGACCCTACGAGCAGTACTTC.

The J gene is TRBJ1-5, the V gene TRBV21-1; TRBD1 is the table's D call and was not checked against the DNA. TRBV21-1 is shown as a pseudogene. The CDR3 consists of 14 residues. CDR3 protein: CASKVQVSNQPQHF. DNA of the CDR3: TGTGCCAGCAAGGTACAGGTCAGCAATCAGCCCCAGCATTTT.

The V call is TRBV7-9, the J call TRBJ1-2, with D unclear. The germline V and J ends were trimmed by 1 base and 0 bases, with 15 bases remaining between them. Germline CDR1 SEHNR, CDR2 FQNEAQ (reference sequence). CDR3 length equals 17 residues. The CDR3: CASSLGDQPASNYGYTF. The CDR3 DNA follows: TGTGCCAGCAGCTTAGGGGATCAACCCGCGTCTAACTATGGCTACACCTTC.